A selection of T cell receptor beta chains follows, all from one sample in a study of blood T cell repertoires in COVID-19. The method was immunoSEQ multiplex PCR; TCRdb's version includes in-frame clones alone and lacks a portion of them. Of approximately 100,000 clones listed, 90% to 95% are singletons. The source material was peripheral blood. The source is a man in his 60s with acute or convalescent COVID-19. Each CDR3 is given without its conserved first and last residue.

j_gene | v_gene | CDR3aa
TRBJ2-1 | TRBV7-2 | ASSEPGLLNEQF
TRBJ1-5 | TRBV19 | ASTQGNGQPQH
TRBJ2-1 | TRBV11-3 | ASSLVSSGTVNEQF
TRBJ1-1 | TRBV27 | ASSHRGNTEAF
TRBJ1-2 | TRBV27 | ASSLSGGVSGYT
TRBJ1-1 | TRBV30 | AWRAVVNTEAF
TRBJ2-3 | TRBV7-9 | ASGIGGDTQY
TRBJ1-3 | TRBV9 | ASSAQSSGNTIY
TRBJ1-6 | TRBV10-2 | ASNAALNSPLH
TRBJ2-2 | TRBV3-1/TRBV3-2 | ASSQVQGAGGELF
TRBJ1-2 | TRBV19 | ASSIERAGRAYGYT
TRBJ2-2 | TRBV29-1 | SVDGTGGAGGELF
TRBJ1-1 | TRBV10-2 | ASRLLPYTEAF